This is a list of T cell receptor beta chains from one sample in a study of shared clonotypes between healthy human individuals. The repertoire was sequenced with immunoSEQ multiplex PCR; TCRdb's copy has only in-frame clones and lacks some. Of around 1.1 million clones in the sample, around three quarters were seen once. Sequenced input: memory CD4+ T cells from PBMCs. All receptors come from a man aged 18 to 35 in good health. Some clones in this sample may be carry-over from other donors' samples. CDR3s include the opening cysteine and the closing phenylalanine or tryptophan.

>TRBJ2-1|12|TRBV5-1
CASSQQGHEQFF
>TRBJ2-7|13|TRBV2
CASSTGTAYEQYF
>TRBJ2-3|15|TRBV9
CASSVAAGSTDTQYF
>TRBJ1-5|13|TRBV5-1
CASSLVGAQPQHF
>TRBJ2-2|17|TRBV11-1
CASSLGGWGASTGELFF
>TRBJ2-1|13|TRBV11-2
CASRGQGQGEQFF
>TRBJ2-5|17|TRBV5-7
CASSSCGPGLDIETQYF
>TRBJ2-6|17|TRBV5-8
CASSLGVQGAAGDVLTF
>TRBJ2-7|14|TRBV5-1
CASSFTGGTYEQYF
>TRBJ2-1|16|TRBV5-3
CARASVGASGRGEQFF
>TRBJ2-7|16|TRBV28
CASRHDRWATSYEQYF
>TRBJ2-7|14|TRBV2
CASRSGGYPYEQYF
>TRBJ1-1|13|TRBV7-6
CASSRIVGSEAFF
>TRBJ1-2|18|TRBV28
CASSLPSVGQGANYGYTF
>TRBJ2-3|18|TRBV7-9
CASSLAAGSGSVTDTQYF
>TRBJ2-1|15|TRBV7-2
CASSTTGTAYNEQFF
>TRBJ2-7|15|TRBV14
CASSRGGSRAYEQYF
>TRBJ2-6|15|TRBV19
CASNRGASGANVLTF
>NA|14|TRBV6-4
CASSIRAGVYEQYF
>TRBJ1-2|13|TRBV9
CASSKQGADGYTF
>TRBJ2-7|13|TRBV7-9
CASSSGRAYEQYF
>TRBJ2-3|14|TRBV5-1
CASSPGQRTDTQYF
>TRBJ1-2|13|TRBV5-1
CASSFDSSYGYTF
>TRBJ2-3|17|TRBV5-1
CASSLEASGRRTDTQYF
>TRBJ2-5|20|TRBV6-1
CASSVRRRGLWAANQETQYF
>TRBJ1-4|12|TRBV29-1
CSVGTGDEKLFF